This TCR beta chain was profiled in a study of blood T cell repertoires in COVID-19. Participant-given clinical history determined each cohort assignment. The recovered donors of Cohort 3 showed two negative PCRs, clearance, or symptom resolution. Per germline, CDR1 SQVTM and CDR2 ANQGSEA. Trimming stripped 6 bases from V and 8 bases from J, with 20 bases between. The CDR3 has 14 amino acids. Per the authors' pipeline: Quantification of nucleated cells was approximated via reference gene primer amplification. Clones were sequenced by immunoSEQ multiplex PCR, and TCRdb holds only the in-frame ones, with some missing. V, J and clone size derive from that table, while D and trimming were established from the DNA sequence. This table has over 200,000 clones, roughly four fifths appearing once.

Sequencing was done on a sample of PBMCs or T cells enriched from blood (not recorded which). This chain links TRBV29-1 with TRBJ1-3; D call uncertain. The sequence was collected from a man aged 55 to 70 who had recovered from COVID-19. CDR3 nucleotide sequence: TGCAGCGTATCTGAGAGGCACGCCGGGGACACCATATATTTT. This sequence encodes CSVSERHAGDTIYF.